These T cell receptor beta chains were read from a single sample in a study of blood T cells in healthy people across ages. TCRdb itself ran the 5' RACE reads through MiXCR, one entry per CDR3 protein. The table has some 1,000,000 distinct CDR3 sequences, less than 25% seen once. These data were also reused for a study on T cells of mothers and their children.

The sequenced material came from blood. All receptors derive from a girl aged 2-10 years in good health. The CDR3 runs from the conserved cysteine through the conserved F or W. A D gene is named only where the DNA matches it firmly. Some rows mark clone size as missing; the rest say once, few, many or name a class of expanded clone.

D gene: TRBD2
J gene: TRBJ2-5
clone size: -
V gene: TRBV6-6
CDR3 DNA: TGTGCCAGCGCTGTAGCGGGAGAGACCCAGTACTTC
CDR3 protein: CASAVAGETQYF

D gene: TRBD2
J gene: TRBJ2-7
clone size: many
V gene: TRBV28
CDR3 DNA: TGTGCCAGCAGCTCAGGACTAGCGTTGTACGAGCAGTACTTC
CDR3 protein: CASSSGLALYEQYF

D gene: TRBD1
J gene: TRBJ2-2
clone size: -
V gene: TRBV20-1
CDR3 DNA: TGCAGTGCTTCCCGGGACAGGGTCACCGGGGAGCTGTTTTTT
CDR3 protein: CSASRDRVTGELFF

D gene: -
J gene: TRBJ2-7
clone size: many
V gene: TRBV6-2/TRBV6-3
CDR3 DNA: TGTGCCAGCAGTTCGGACTACTCCTACGAGCAGTACTTC
CDR3 protein: CASSSDYSYEQYF

D gene: -
J gene: TRBJ2-3
clone size: few
V gene: TRBV28
CDR3 DNA: TGTGCCAGCAGTTCCGGGACACGGGGCACAGATACGCAGTATTTT
CDR3 protein: CASSSGTRGTDTQYF

D gene: -
J gene: TRBJ2-1
clone size: few
V gene: TRBV9
CDR3 DNA: TGTGCCAGCAGCGGGAGGTTTGAGCAGTTCTTC
CDR3 protein: CASSGRFEQFF

D gene: -
J gene: TRBJ2-1
clone size: -
V gene: TRBV15
CDR3 DNA: TGTGCCACCAGCAGAGTCGGGAGTAGGAACAATGAGCAGTTCTTC
CDR3 protein: CATSRVGSRNNEQFF

D gene: -
J gene: TRBJ2-5
clone size: -
V gene: TRBV29-1
CDR3 DNA: TGCAGCGTAACCGGACTATTGCTGGGGGAGACCCAGTACTTC
CDR3 protein: CSVTGLLLGETQYF

D gene: -
J gene: TRBJ1-4
clone size: few
V gene: TRBV7-2
CDR3 DNA: TGTGCCAGCAGCCCTATGGGCCCAAATGAAAAACTGTTTTTT
CDR3 protein: CASSPMGPNEKLFF

D gene: -
J gene: TRBJ2-1
clone size: -
V gene: TRBV11-2
CDR3 DNA: TGTGCCAGCAGCTTACACTGGGATGAGCAGTTCTTC
CDR3 protein: CASSLHWDEQFF

D gene: -
J gene: TRBJ1-4
clone size: -
V gene: TRBV7-9
CDR3 DNA: TGTGCCAGCAGCCGCCGCCTCCCGGGACGGTCTTCCCCAAAACTGTTTTTT
CDR3 protein: CASSRRLPGRSSPKLFF

D gene: TRBD1
J gene: TRBJ2-5
clone size: few
V gene: TRBV28
CDR3 DNA: TGTGCCAGCAGTTTAGACAGGGCCAAAATCCAAGAGACCCAGTACTTC
CDR3 protein: CASSLDRAKIQETQYF

D gene: -
J gene: TRBJ1-5
clone size: -
V gene: TRBV20-1
CDR3 DNA: TGCAGTGCTAGCCGGGCGCTTCAGCCCCAGCATTTT
CDR3 protein: CSASRALQPQHF

D gene: -
J gene: TRBJ2-7
clone size: -
V gene: TRBV4-1
CDR3 DNA: TGCGCCAGCAGCCAAGATAGGGTAACAGGCGCGTCCTACGAGCAGTACTTC
CDR3 protein: CASSQDRVTGASYEQYF

D gene: -
J gene: TRBJ2-1
clone size: -
V gene: TRBV7-8
CDR3 DNA: TGTGCCAGCAGCTTAGGTCCGTGGGGGGCCTACAATGAGCAGTTCTTC
CDR3 protein: CASSLGPWGAYNEQFF

D gene: TRBD1
J gene: TRBJ2-1
clone size: few
V gene: TRBV7-3
CDR3 DNA: TGTGCCAGCAGCCACGGACAGGGGGTCCATGAGCAGTTCTTC
CDR3 protein: CASSHGQGVHEQFF

D gene: -
J gene: TRBJ1-2
clone size: few
V gene: TRBV29-1
CDR3 DNA: TGCAGCGTTTGGGGGAAGATCAGGGGAGACTATGGCTACACCTTC
CDR3 protein: CSVWGKIRGDYGYTF

D gene: -
J gene: TRBJ2-7
clone size: -
V gene: TRBV3-1
CDR3 DNA: TGTGCCAGCAGCCAATCCAACAACGCGGGAAACTACGAGCAGTACTTC
CDR3 protein: CASSQSNNAGNYEQYF

D gene: -
J gene: TRBJ1-2
clone size: once
V gene: TRBV7-3
CDR3 DNA: TGTGCCAGCAGCTTAACTGCACGAGGCTACACCTTC
CDR3 protein: CASSLTARGYTF

D gene: TRBD2
J gene: TRBJ2-1
clone size: few
V gene: TRBV7-8
CDR3 DNA: TGTGCCAGCAGCACAGATCTTACCGGGACTAGCGGGAGGAATGAGCAGTTCTTC
CDR3 protein: CASSTDLTGTSGRNEQFF

D gene: TRBD2
J gene: TRBJ2-5
clone size: once
V gene: TRBV7-8
CDR3 DNA: TGTGCCAGCAGCTTAGAAGCTTGGACTAGCGGGGGCCATCAAGAGACCCAGTACTTC
CDR3 protein: CASSLEAWTSGGHQETQYF

D gene: -
J gene: TRBJ2-3
clone size: -
V gene: TRBV12-3/TRBV12-4
CDR3 DNA: TGTGCCAGCAGTTTACGGGCGAGCCCAGATACGCAGTATTTT
CDR3 protein: CASSLRASPDTQYF

D gene: TRBD2
J gene: TRBJ2-3
clone size: -
V gene: TRBV29-1
CDR3 DNA: TGCAGCGCTGGGACTAGCGGGAGATCAGATACGCAGTATTTT
CDR3 protein: CSAGTSGRSDTQYF

D gene: TRBD1
J gene: TRBJ1-4
clone size: -
V gene: TRBV3-1
CDR3 DNA: TGTGCCAGCAGACCGGGACAGAAGAATGAAAAACTGTTTTTT
CDR3 protein: CASRPGQKNEKLFF

D gene: -
J gene: TRBJ2-2
clone size: few
V gene: TRBV5-6
CDR3 DNA: TGTGCCAGCAGGGGGGCTCGCACCGGGGAGCTGTTTTTT
CDR3 protein: CASRGARTGELFF

D gene: -
J gene: TRBJ1-6
clone size: -
V gene: TRBV28
CDR3 DNA: TGTGCCAGCAGTTGGCAGGGGACCTCACCCCTCCACTTT
CDR3 protein: CASSWQGTSPLHF

D gene: TRBD1
J gene: TRBJ1-4
clone size: few
V gene: TRBV6-5
CDR3 DNA: TGTGCCAGCAGTCCCGGGACAGGTCATGAAAAACTGTTTTTT
CDR3 protein: CASSPGTGHEKLFF

D gene: -
J gene: TRBJ2-5
clone size: -
V gene: TRBV11-2
CDR3 DNA: TGTGCCAGCAGCGAAACCGGGACCTATCAAGGGACCCAGTACTTC
CDR3 protein: CASSETGTYQGTQYF

D gene: TRBD1
J gene: TRBJ2-7
clone size: -
V gene: TRBV12-3/TRBV12-4
CDR3 DNA: TGTGCCAGCAGTTTAGCCCACAGGGGAGCTTACGAGCAGTACTTC
CDR3 protein: CASSLAHRGAYEQYF

D gene: TRBD1
J gene: TRBJ1-5
clone size: -
V gene: TRBV12-3/TRBV12-4
CDR3 DNA: TGTGCCAGCAGTCCCGGGACAGGGGCGGGTCAGCCCCAGCATTTT
CDR3 protein: CASSPGTGAGQPQHF

D gene: TRBD1
J gene: TRBJ2-3
clone size: -
V gene: TRBV3-1
CDR3 DNA: TGTGCCAGCAGCCTGCTGGACAGGGGCTCAGATACGCAGTATTTT
CDR3 protein: CASSLLDRGSDTQYF

D gene: -
J gene: TRBJ2-2
clone size: few
V gene: TRBV20-1
CDR3 DNA: TGCAGTGCTAGAGATATGGCGGGGCGGCCTGACACCGGGGAGCTGTTTTTT
CDR3 protein: CSARDMAGRPDTGELFF

D gene: -
J gene: TRBJ2-1
clone size: -
V gene: TRBV7-9
CDR3 DNA: TGTGCCAGCAGCTTTGTAGTAGGTAATTTGGGCGGACAACACAATGAGCAGTTCTTC
CDR3 protein: CASSFVVGNLGGQHNEQFF

D gene: -
J gene: TRBJ1-1
clone size: few
V gene: TRBV6-1
CDR3 DNA: TGTGCCAGCATCCAGGGGTTTCGGAACACTGAAGCTTTCTTT
CDR3 protein: CASIQGFRNTEAFF

D gene: -
J gene: TRBJ2-1
clone size: few
V gene: TRBV15
CDR3 DNA: TGTGCCACCAGCAGGTCGTCGTGGGACTCCTCCTACAATGAGCAGTTCTTC
CDR3 protein: CATSRSSWDSSYNEQFF

D gene: TRBD1
J gene: TRBJ2-4
clone size: few
V gene: TRBV3-1
CDR3 DNA: TGTGCCAGCAGCCTTGGGACAGGGGAAGACATTCAGTACTTC
CDR3 protein: CASSLGTGEDIQYF

D gene: TRBD1
J gene: TRBJ2-2
clone size: -
V gene: TRBV2
CDR3 DNA: TGTGCCAGCAGTGAAGCTGTCCTCCGGGACAGGGGGATCACCGGGGAGCTGTTTTTT
CDR3 protein: CASSEAVLRDRGITGELFF

D gene: -
J gene: TRBJ1-1
clone size: -
V gene: TRBV7-8
CDR3 DNA: TGTGCCACCTACCTCAACAGGGCGAACACTGAAGCTTTCTTT
CDR3 protein: CATYLNRANTEAFF

D gene: -
J gene: TRBJ1-1
clone size: few
V gene: TRBV5-1
CDR3 DNA: TGCGCCAGCAGCTTGGAAGTCGATTTTAACGAAGCTTTCTTT
CDR3 protein: CASSLEVDFNEAFF

D gene: TRBD2
J gene: TRBJ2-1
clone size: -
V gene: TRBV3-1
CDR3 DNA: TGTGCCAGCCGGCGGGAGGGTGTCCATGAGCAGTTCTTC
CDR3 protein: CASRREGVHEQFF

D gene: -
J gene: TRBJ2-3
clone size: -
V gene: TRBV9
CDR3 DNA: TGTGCCAGCAGCGATGGTGAAACAGATACGCAGTATTTT
CDR3 protein: CASSDGETDTQYF

D gene: -
J gene: TRBJ1-2
clone size: -
V gene: TRBV12-3/TRBV12-4
CDR3 DNA: TGTGCCGGCAGTGACGGGTCCTATGGCTACACCTTC
CDR3 protein: CAGSDGSYGYTF

D gene: TRBD1
J gene: TRBJ1-2
clone size: few
V gene: TRBV20-1
CDR3 DNA: TGCAGTGCCCTGGACAGGGGGGAACAAGTAGATGGCTACACCTTC
CDR3 protein: CSALDRGEQVDGYTF

D gene: TRBD1
J gene: TRBJ1-5
clone size: -
V gene: TRBV19
CDR3 DNA: TGTGCCAGTAAACCCCTGGACAGGGTCAATCAGCCCCAGCATTTT
CDR3 protein: CASKPLDRVNQPQHF

D gene: -
J gene: TRBJ1-1
clone size: -
V gene: TRBV12-3/TRBV12-4
CDR3 DNA: TGTGCCAGCAGTTTTTCAGTTACAGGGACTGAAGCTTTCTTT
CDR3 protein: CASSFSVTGTEAFF

D gene: -
J gene: TRBJ2-3
clone size: -
V gene: TRBV9
CDR3 DNA: TGTGCCAGCAGCGTAGATGACAGGAGATCTCGCACAGATACGCAGTATTTT
CDR3 protein: CASSVDDRRSRTDTQYF

D gene: -
J gene: TRBJ1-1
clone size: -
V gene: TRBV4-1
CDR3 DNA: TGCGCCAGCAGCCAAGATATACGTGAAGCTTTCTTT
CDR3 protein: CASSQDIREAFF

D gene: -
J gene: TRBJ2-7
clone size: few
V gene: TRBV9
CDR3 DNA: TGTGCCAGCAGCACACAACGGGACAACTCCTACGAGCAGTACTTC
CDR3 protein: CASSTQRDNSYEQYF